The 30 T cell receptor beta chains presented below share a single source sample, sequenced in a study of OX40 agonist ivuxolimab in advanced cancers. Only in-frame clones appear in the TCRdb table, and some are missing; sequencing was by immunoSEQ multiplex PCR. The top ten clones hold around 20% of a sample with 34,000 or so clones, roughly 80% of them seen once. The specimen comprised CD4+ or CD8+ T cells sorted from blood, sampled in a trial of the OX40 agonist ivuxolimab. The source of these receptors is an adult with an advanced solid tumor such as melanoma, head and neck, liver or kidney cancer.

The chain couples TRBV7-9 to TRBJ1-2, with 9 bases that match TRBD1. V shed 3 bases and J 6 bases; nucleotides not matched to a gene: 11. Germline lookup yields CDR1 SEHNR and CDR2 FQNEAQ (reference sequence). CDR3 length: 16 amino acids. CDR3 region: CASSLTYGDRADGYTF. The CDR3 coding sequence is TGTGCCAGCAGCTTGACTTATGGGGACAGGGCGGATGGCTACACCTTC. Complete variable domain (other parts from reference TRBV7-9 and TRBJ1-2): DTGVSQNPRHKITKRGQNVTFRCDPISEHNRLYWYRQTLGQGPEFLTYFQNEAQLEKSRLLSDRFSAERPKGSFSTLEIQRTEQGDSAMYLCASSLTYGDRADGYTFGSGTRLTVV.

This clone was recorded only once. The chain links TRBV6-1 to TRBJ2-4; the match to TRBD1 covers 7 bases. J gave up 0 bases and V 1 base, and 12 bases lay outside the gene matches. CDR1 is MNHNS, CDR2 SASEGT, per germline. The CDR3 runs to 19 residues. The DNA of the CDR3 is TGTGCCAGCAGTGAAGGGACAGGTTTACGGGAAATAGCCAAAAACATTCAGTACTTC. Protein product: CASSEGTGLREIAKNIQYF.

This chain uses TRBV5-6 with TRBJ2-1, with D tentatively TRBD2 (6 bases). Germline lookup yields CDR1 SGHDT and CDR2 YYEEEE. There are 14 residues in the CDR3. With 0 bases removed from V and 6 bases from J, the gap between germline ends came to 10 bases. The CDR3 loop reads CASSLAGESNEQFF. The CDR3 bases are TGTGCCAGCAGCTTGGCGGGAGAGAGCAATGAGCAGTTCTTC.

In its sample, this clone was seen a few times. This chain uses TRBV6-1 with TRBJ1-2; D ambiguous. Germline loops: CDR1 MNHNS, CDR2 SASEGT. This CDR3 has 14 amino acids. V lost 0 bases and J 4 bases, leaving 9 bases between the germline ends. The CDR3 loop is CASSEAAGVYGYTF. CDR3 bases: TGTGCCAGCAGTGAAGCGGCTGGCGTCTATGGCTACACCTTC.

This rearrangement joins TRBV7-3 to TRBJ2-5; D is possibly TRBD2 (5 bases). The CDR3 is made up of 15 amino acids. Germline-derived CDR1 and CDR2 are SGHTA and FQGTGA. Deletions cut 1 base from V and 0 bases from J, with 9 bases between. DNA for the CDR3: TGTGCCAGCAGCTTAAATACGGGGTACCAAGAGACCCAGTACTTC. It is translated as CASSLNTGYQETQYF.

The rearrangement uses TRBV13 and TRBJ1-3; TRBD1 matches at 8 bases. Per germline, CDR1 PRHDT and CDR2 FYEKMQ (reference sequence). Trimming at V came to 4 bases and at J to 2 bases, leaving 7 bases not matched to a gene. This CDR3 has 16 amino acids. The CDR3 reads CASSWADRAPGNTIYF. As DNA, the CDR3 is TGTGCCAGCAGCTGGGCGGACAGGGCGCCTGGAAACACCATATATTTT.

The chain has TRBV5-6 and TRBJ2-3; 8 bases agree with TRBD1. Germline V lookup: CDR1 SGHDT, CDR2 YYEEEE. The J segment lost 2 bases and the V segment lost 5 bases, leaving 4 bases of the junction unmatched. CDR3 length equals 14 residues. DNA for the CDR3: TGTGCCAGCAGGGAGACAGGGGTCACAGATACGCAGTATTTT. It codes for CASRETGVTDTQYF. Supplemented by reference TRBV5-6 and TRBJ2-3, the full variable domain reads DAGVTQSPTHLIKTRGQQVTLRCSPKSGHDTVSWYQQALGQGPQFIFQYYEEEERQRGNFPDRFSGHQFPNYSSELNVNALLLGDSALYLCASRETGVTDTQYFGPGTRLTVL.

This rearrangement joins TRBV9 to TRBJ2-1; D might be TRBD1 (5 bases). Germline V gives CDR1 SGDLS, CDR2 YYNGEE. Trimming pared 0 bases from V and 10 bases from J, leaving 8 bases between. The CDR3 loop spans 12 amino acids. DNA of the CDR3: TGTGCCAGCAGCGTAGATTGGGGCGAGCAGTTCTTC. This encodes CASSVDWGEQFF.

The V call is TRBV5-5, the J call TRBJ2-1, with 10 positions matching TRBD2. After removal of 5 bases from V and 9 bases from J, the junction contained 5 bases not matched to a gene. Germline-derived CDR1 and CDR2 are SGHKS and YYEKEE (reference sequence). This CDR3 has 13 residues. CDR3 loop: CASSLAGALEQFF. In DNA form, the CDR3 reads TGTGCCAGCAGTCTAGCGGGAGCTCTTGAGCAGTTCTTC.

This chain uses TRBV28 with TRBJ1-4; 11 bases match TRBD1. CDR1 and CDR2 from the germline V gene are MDHEN and SYDVKM. Trimming removed 5 bases from V and 6 bases from J; junction bases left unmatched: 8. This CDR3 spans 16 amino acids. Written as DNA, the CDR3 is TGTGCCAGCAGTGGAGGACAGGGGGCAGATGATGAAAAACTGTTTTTT. Its translation: CASSGGQGADDEKLFF.

The V and J genes are TRBV7-3 and TRBJ1-1; possibly TRBD1 for D (6 bases). This CDR3 has 15 residues. Deletions cut 4 bases from V and 4 bases from J, with 16 bases between. Germline values: CDR1 SGHTA, CDR2 FQGTGA. The CDR3 bases are TGTGCCAGCAGCTCATACAGGGCGTCGGCCACTGAAGCTTTCTTT. Translated: CASSSYRASATEAFF.

The chain joins TRBV11-2 to TRBJ1-2; D is uncertain. The V end lost 2 bases, the J end lost 6 bases, and 10 bases lay between the germline ends. The length of the CDR3 is 13 residues. CDR1 is SGHAT, CDR2 FQNNGV, per germline. DNA for the CDR3: TGTGCCAGCAGCTTAACGGGATTTAATGGCTACACCTTC. Translating it yields CASSLTGFNGYTF.

CDR3 coding DNA: TGTGCCAGCAGTAGCGGGAGGGCCGATGAGCAGTTCTTC. Amino acids: CASSSGRADEQFF. The chain has TRBV7-3 and TRBJ2-1; 11 nucleotides align to TRBD2. Germline-derived CDR1 and CDR2 are SGHTA and FQGTGA. Germline trimming cut 6 bases from V and 8 bases from J; bases unmatched to any gene: 3. The CDR3 loop spans 13 amino acids.

The gene calls are TRBV15 and TRBJ1-6; 9 bases line up with TRBD1. The germline V gene has CDR1 LNHNV and CDR2 YYDKDF (reference sequence). The J segment lost 10 bases and the V segment lost 3 bases, leaving 7 bases of the junction unmatched. This CDR3 has 15 residues. The CDR3 loop reads CATSRQTGGNSPLHF. DNA for the CDR3: TGTGCCACCAGCAGGCAGACAGGGGGAAACTCACCCCTCCACTTT.

The chain links TRBV2 to TRBJ1-6; D possibly corresponds to TRBD1 (5 bases). Germline V gene sequence: CDR1 SNHLY, CDR2 FYNNEI. V lost 6 bases and J lost 8, with 14 bases in between. This CDR3 contains 14 residues. The CDR3, as DNA: TGTGCCAGCAGCCAAGGAGGGGTCTATTCACCCCTCCACTTT. Translation gives CASSQGGVYSPLHF.

This chain joins TRBV5-8 and TRBJ1-5, with TRBD1 identical over 9 bases. The CDR3 sequence is 17 residues long. Germline V gene data show CDR1 as SGHTS and CDR2 as YDEGEE. The V and J ends lost 5 bases and 7 bases, in that order; junction bases with no gene match: 16. CDR3 nucleotide sequence: TGTGCCAGCAGATATTGGAGCAGGACAGGGGAGGACCAGCCCCAGCATTTT. Protein product: CASRYWSRTGEDQPQHF.

This clone was counted between two and nine times. The chain links TRBV11-2 to TRBJ2-7; TRBD2 matches at 7 bases. Trimming took 1 base from V and 6 from J; bases not matched to a gene: 0. The germline CDR1 and CDR2 sequences are SGHAT and FQNNGV. This CDR3 spans 12 amino acids. CDR3 nucleotide sequence: TGTGCCAGCAGCTTAGGCGGGGGCGAGCAGTACTTC. This sequence encodes CASSLGGGEQYF.

In this sample, this clone turned up once. A far larger clone is off by one base, so a read error is likely. The chain has TRBV7-2 and TRBJ2-7; possible D gene TRBD2, 7 bases. Germline-derived CDR1 and CDR2 are SGHTA and FQGNSA. The CDR3 extends over 16 amino acids. The CDR3 DNA is TGTGCCAGCTGCTTGGGTCGGGGCGGGGGCACCTACGAGCAGTACTTC. Its protein is CASCLGRGGGTYEQYF.

The chain recombines TRBV27 with TRBJ1-1, with 8 bases that match TRBD1. CDR3 length: 15 residues. Germline assignment: CDR1 MNHEY and CDR2 SMNVEV (reference sequence). The V gene end was trimmed by 6 bases and the J gene end by 5 bases; junction bases not matched to a gene: 11. This CDR3 reads CASRSGQGARTEAFF. The CDR3 DNA sequence: TGTGCCAGCAGATCGGGCCAGGGGGCGCGGACTGAAGCTTTCTTT.

This chain connects TRBV5-4 to TRBJ2-1; D is undetermined. Trimming took 2 bases from V and 1 from J, leaving 7 bases between them. Germline values: CDR1 SGHNT, CDR2 YYREEE (reference sequence). This CDR3 has 14 amino acids. CDR3 protein: CASSFDRSYNEQFF. The CDR3 DNA sequence: TGTGCCAGCAGCTTCGACCGGTCCTACAATGAGCAGTTCTTC.

This chain joins TRBV10-2 and TRBJ2-6; D not resolved. V dropped 9 bases and J dropped 0 bases, with 6 bases sitting between them. Germline-derived CDR1 and CDR2 are WSHSY and SAAADI. CDR3 length: 13 residues. CDR3: CASSNSGANVLTF. As DNA, the CDR3 is TGCGCCAGTAGCAACTCTGGGGCCAACGTCCTGACTTTC.

The chain links TRBV2 to TRBJ1-5; D remains unclear. Trimming stripped 8 bases from V and 7 bases from J, with 18 bases between. Germline V CDR1 and CDR2: SNHLY, FYNNEI. The length of the CDR3 is 14 residues. CDR3 nucleotides: TGTGCCAGCCGAGTATCCGCGGAGGCCCAGCCCCAGCATTTT. It encodes CASRVSAEAQPQHF.

As concerns this clone: The identical CDR3 is also encoded by other nucleotide sequences in the sample. J is TRBJ1-4 and V is TRBV9; no definite D call. The germline gives CDR1 SGDLS, CDR2 YYNGEE. The CDR3 length is 14 residues. Trimming left V 0 bases short and J 8 bases short, with 11 bases between. CDR3 loop: CASSVDHRQEKLFF. For the CDR3, the DNA is TGTGCCAGCAGCGTAGACCATCGTCAAGAAAAACTGTTTTTT.

The chain combines TRBV18 with TRBJ2-2; D is uncertain. Looked up from germline, CDR1 is KGHSH and CDR2 is LQKENI. V shed 0 bases and J shed 4 bases, with 3 bases lying between them. There are 13 residues in the CDR3. CDR3 region: CASSPPVTGELFF. The CDR3 DNA follows: TGTGCCAGCTCACCACCGGTCACCGGGGAGCTGTTTTTT.

The chain joins TRBV19 to TRBJ1-1, with 8 bases aligning to TRBD1. CDR3 length equals 14 residues. Looked up from germline, CDR1 is LNHDA and CDR2 is SQIVND (reference sequence). Trimming cost V 4 bases and J 5 bases; bases outside gene matches: 6. The CDR3: CASSTYRGDTEAFF. In DNA form, the CDR3 reads TGTGCCAGTAGTACGTACAGGGGGGATACTGAAGCTTTCTTT.

This clone was seen just once. V and J are TRBV7-8 and TRBJ2-1, with D maybe TRBD1 (6 bases). Germline assignment: CDR1 SGHVS and CDR2 FQNEAQ. Trimming stripped 4 bases from V and 12 bases from J, with 19 bases between. CDR3 size: 14 residues. The CDR3 coding sequence is TGTGCCAGCAGCTCCTTCTTAATGGGGGCGGGGCAGTTCTTC. This gives the protein CASSSFLMGAGQFF.

The gene calls are TRBV30 and TRBJ2-6; TRBD1 is a possible D gene (5 bases). This CDR3 comprises 14 residues. The V end lost 2 bases, the J end lost 0 bases, and 5 bases lay between the germline ends. The germline V gene has CDR1 GTSNPN and CDR2 SVGIG (reference sequence). This CDR3 is CAWSTGSGANVLTF. CDR3 coding DNA: TGTGCCTGGAGTACAGGCTCTGGGGCCAACGTCCTGACTTTC.

The gene calls are TRBV14 and TRBJ2-7; 7 bases are shared with TRBD2. This CDR3 region has 19 residues. J gave up 5 bases and V 3 bases, and 22 bases lay outside the gene matches. The germline CDR1 and CDR2 sequences are SGHDN and FVKESK. The CDR3 protein is CASSHQSSRRERTLDEQYF. The CDR3 nucleotides read TGTGCCAGCAGCCATCAGAGCAGCAGGCGGGAGCGCACTTTGGACGAGCAGTACTTC.

V and J are TRBV7-9 and TRBJ2-3; 7 bases fit TRBD2. The germline gives CDR1 SEHNR, CDR2 FQNEAQ (reference sequence). The junction had 12 bases not matched to a gene; V was cut back by 1 base and J by 5 bases. This CDR3 is built from 17 residues. CDR3 in amino acids: CASSLVVAGGHGDTQYF. DNA of the CDR3: TGTGCCAGCAGCTTAGTGGTAGCGGGCGGGCATGGAGATACGCAGTATTTT. Drawing the rest from reference TRBV7-9 and TRBJ2-3, the complete variable domain is DTGVSQNPRHKITKRGQNVTFRCDPISEHNRLYWYRQTLGQGPEFLTYFQNEAQLEKSRLLSDRFSAERPKGSFSTLEIQRTEQGDSAMYLCASSLVVAGGHGDTQYFGPGTRLTVL.

The sample holds a few counts of this clone. One junction end disagrees with the germline gene, perhaps due to a read error. Other DNA sequences in this specimen translate into the identical CDR3. The gene calls are TRBV7-2 and TRBJ1-4; D is perhaps TRBD1 (5 bases). CDR3 length equals 16 residues. CDR1 is SGHTA, CDR2 FQGNSA, per germline. Here the CDR3 DNA reads TGCGCCAGCAGCCAAGATCTTCCGGGGGTTTTTGAAAAACTGTTTTTT. Translation gives CASSQDLPGVFEKLFF.